The following is a TCR beta chain sequence with its context. What it binds is unknown. The entry originates in a study of T cell clonotyping in hematopoietic cell transplantation. Overall study findings and caveats: Recipient TCR diversity dropped after transplant; expanded clonotypes rose from day 30 to 180. Higher Inverse Simpson Index values in graft donor and pretransplant recipient predicted broader posttransplant TCR diversity. Few recipient clonotypes overlapped donors; over 97% were de novo at given depth.

Measured with immunoSEQ multiplex PCR; TCRdb has only the in-frame clones, and not every one. This sample has roughly 44,000 clones; roughly 85% occur once, and the top ten carry approximately 3%. Indicated time point: recipient sample about 28 days before transplant, after cytoreduction. Recipients were bled about 28 days pretransplant and at posttransplant days 30, 100, 180. The input for sequencing was peripheral blood mononuclear cells, taken before stem cell transplant. The TCR comes from a man in his sixties with acute myeloid leukemia. Some clones in this sample may be carry-over from other donors' samples.

The CDR3 loop reads CASSPPTAGASQETQYF. CDR3 DNA: TGTGCCAGCTCACCACCGACAGCGGGGGCCTCTCAGGAGACCCAGTACTTC. The chain employs TRBV18 and TRBJ2-5; 8 bases fit TRBD2. Germline CDR1 reads KGHSH; CDR2 reads LQKENI. There are 17 residues in the CDR3. Germline trimming cut 0 bases from V and 5 bases from J; bases unmatched to any gene: 11.